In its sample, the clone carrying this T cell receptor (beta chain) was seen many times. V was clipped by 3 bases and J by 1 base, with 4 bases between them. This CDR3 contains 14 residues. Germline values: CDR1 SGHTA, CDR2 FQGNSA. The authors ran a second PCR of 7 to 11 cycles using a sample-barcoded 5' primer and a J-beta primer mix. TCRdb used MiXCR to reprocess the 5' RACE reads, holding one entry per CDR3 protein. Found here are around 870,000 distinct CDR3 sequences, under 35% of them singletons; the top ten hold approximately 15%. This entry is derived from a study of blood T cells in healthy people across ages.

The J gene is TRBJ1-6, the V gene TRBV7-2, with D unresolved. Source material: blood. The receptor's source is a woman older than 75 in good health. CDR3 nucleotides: TGTGCCAGCAGCTTTGGATCCTATAATTCACCCCTCCACTTT. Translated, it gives CASSFGSYNSPLHF.